This TCR beta chain was observed in a study of blood T cell repertoires in COVID-19. Study background: Nucleic acid was either cDNA or gDNA, and it came from T cells, B-cell-depleted T cells, or PBMCs.

Germline V gene data show CDR1 as MNHEY and CDR2 as SMNVEV (reference sequence). The CDR3 covers 15 residues. V lost 5 bases, J lost 2 bases, and 6 bases stayed unmatched. This clone appeared once. Sequenced by immunoSEQ multiplex PCR; TCRdb stores in-frame clones only, minus some. The data contain around 99,000 clones, over 70% of them singletons. The chain combines TRBV27 with TRBJ1-5, with 7 bases identical to TRBD1. Input material: peripheral blood. The TCR sequence derives from a woman aged 45-60 years with acute or convalescent COVID-19. In nucleotides, the CDR3 is TGTGCCAGCAGTCCTATCGGACAGGGCAATCAGCCCCAGCATTTT. Translated: CASSPIGQGNQPQHF.